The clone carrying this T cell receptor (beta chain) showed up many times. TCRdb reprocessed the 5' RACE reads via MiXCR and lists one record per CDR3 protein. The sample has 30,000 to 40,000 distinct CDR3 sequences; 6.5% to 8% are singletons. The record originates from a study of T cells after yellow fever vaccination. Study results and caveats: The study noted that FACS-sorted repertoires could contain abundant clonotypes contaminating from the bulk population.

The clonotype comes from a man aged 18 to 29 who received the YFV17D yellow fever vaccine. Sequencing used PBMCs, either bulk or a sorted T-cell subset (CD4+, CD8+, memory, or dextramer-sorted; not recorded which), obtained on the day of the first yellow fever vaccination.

The DNA for the CDR3 is TGTGCCAGCAGCCCATGGGGGAAGGCAACTAATGAAAAACTGTTTTTT. Protein product: CASSPWGKATNEKLFF. The chain is built from TRBV4-2 and TRBJ1-4; D possibly corresponds to TRBD1 (5 bases). Per the germline V gene, CDR1 is LGHNA and CDR2 is YNFKEQ. With 4 bases removed from V and 0 bases from J, the gap between germline ends came to 12 bases. The CDR3 runs 16 residues.